These T cell receptor beta chains were read from a single sample in a study of shared clonotypes between healthy human individuals. Some clones are missing from TCRdb's copy, which holds only in-frame ones; the method was immunoSEQ multiplex PCR. The table includes about 960,000 clones, 70% to 85% detected once. Material for sequencing was memory CD4+ T cells sorted from blood. Receptors originate from a man between 18 and 35 years old in good health. The CDR3 runs from the conserved cysteine through the conserved F or W.

CASSESTGTGIQYF,TRBV10-1,TRBJ2-4
CASSTRGQSFTDTQYF,TRBV7-9,TRBJ2-3
CASSGGPREQYF,TRBV5-1,TRBJ2-7
CASSLGRQDEKLFF,TRBV5-1,TRBJ1-4
CASSLNRVGTGELFF,TRBV5-1,TRBJ2-2
CASSPREVRGRWSTGELFF,TRBV19,TRBJ2-2
CASSPSGLGYNEQFF,TRBV6-5,TRBJ2-1
CASSYGEGGSLEQYF,TRBV6-5,TRBJ2-7
CASSVEGGRTYEQYF,TRBV9,TRBJ2-7
CASSKWGQIYPSLAKNIQYF,TRBV21-1,TRBJ2-4
CASSPGLGMNTEAFF,TRBV18,TRBJ1-1
CASSVTGGDQPQHF,TRBV9,TRBJ1-5
CASSPEQGIQPQHF,TRBV27,TRBJ1-5